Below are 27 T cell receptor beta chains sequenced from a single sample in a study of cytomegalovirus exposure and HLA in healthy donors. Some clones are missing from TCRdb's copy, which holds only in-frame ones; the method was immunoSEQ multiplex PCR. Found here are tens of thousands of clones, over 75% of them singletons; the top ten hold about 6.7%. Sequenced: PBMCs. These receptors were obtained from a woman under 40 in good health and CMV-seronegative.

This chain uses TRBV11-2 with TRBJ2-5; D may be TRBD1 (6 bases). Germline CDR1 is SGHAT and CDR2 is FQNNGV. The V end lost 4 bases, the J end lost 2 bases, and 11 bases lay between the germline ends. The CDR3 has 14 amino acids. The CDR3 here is CASSSGQRQETQYF. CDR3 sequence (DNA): TGTGCCAGCAGCTCAGGACAGAGACAAGAGACCCAGTACTTC.

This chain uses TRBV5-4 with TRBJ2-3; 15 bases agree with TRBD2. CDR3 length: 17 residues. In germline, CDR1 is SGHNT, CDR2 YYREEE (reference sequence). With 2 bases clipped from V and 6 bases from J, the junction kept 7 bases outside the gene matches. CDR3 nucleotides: TGTGCCAGCAGCTTCAAGGGACTAGCGGGAGGTGTGGATACGCAGTATTTT. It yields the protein CASSFKGLAGGVDTQYF.

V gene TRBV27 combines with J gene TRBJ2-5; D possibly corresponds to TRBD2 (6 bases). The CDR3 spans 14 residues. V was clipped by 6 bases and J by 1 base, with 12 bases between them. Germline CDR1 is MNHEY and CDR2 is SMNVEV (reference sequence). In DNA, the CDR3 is TGTGCCAGCAGCCGGTTAGCGGTCCAAGAGACCCAGTACTTC. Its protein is CASSRLAVQETQYF.

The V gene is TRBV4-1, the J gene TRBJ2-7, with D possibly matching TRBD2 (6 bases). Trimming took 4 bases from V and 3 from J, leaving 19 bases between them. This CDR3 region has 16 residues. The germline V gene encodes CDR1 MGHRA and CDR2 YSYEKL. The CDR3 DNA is TGCGCCAGCAGCCCGGAGGGAATCGACTTGGGCTACGAGCAGTACTTC. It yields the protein CASSPEGIDLGYEQYF.

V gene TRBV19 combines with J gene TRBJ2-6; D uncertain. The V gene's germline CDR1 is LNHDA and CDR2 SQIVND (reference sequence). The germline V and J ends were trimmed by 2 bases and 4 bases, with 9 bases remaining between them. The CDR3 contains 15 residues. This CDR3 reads CASSIPRLGANVLTF. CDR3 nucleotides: TGTGCCAGTAGTATACCGCGGCTAGGGGCCAACGTCCTGACTTTC.

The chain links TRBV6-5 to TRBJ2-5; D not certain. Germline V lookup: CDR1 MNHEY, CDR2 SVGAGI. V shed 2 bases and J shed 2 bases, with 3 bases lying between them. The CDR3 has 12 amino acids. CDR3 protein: CASSYRQETQYF. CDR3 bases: TGTGCCAGCAGTTACCGTCAAGAGACCCAGTACTTC.

The CDR3 DNA sequence: TGTGCCAGTAGTACAGCCTTACAGATTTCCGAGCAGTACTTC. Translated: CASSTALQISEQYF. The chain employs TRBV19 and TRBJ2-7; D gene unclear. CDR3 length: 14 amino acids. Looked up from germline, CDR1 is LNHDA and CDR2 is SQIVND (reference sequence). Trimming removed 4 bases from V and 6 bases from J, with 16 bases in between.

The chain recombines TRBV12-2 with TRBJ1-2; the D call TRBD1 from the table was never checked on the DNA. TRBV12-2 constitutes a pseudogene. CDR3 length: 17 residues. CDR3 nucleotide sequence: TGTGCAAGTCGCTTAATTTTCCTCTGGGGGCGAGGCTATGGCTACACCTTC. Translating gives CASRLIFLWGRGYGYTF.

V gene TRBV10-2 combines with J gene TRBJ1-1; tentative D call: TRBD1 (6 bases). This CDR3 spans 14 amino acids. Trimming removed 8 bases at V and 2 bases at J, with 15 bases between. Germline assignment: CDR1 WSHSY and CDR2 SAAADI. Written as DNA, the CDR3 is TGCGCCAGCGTACCGGACAGACGTAACACTGAAGCTTTCTTT. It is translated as CASVPDRRNTEAFF.

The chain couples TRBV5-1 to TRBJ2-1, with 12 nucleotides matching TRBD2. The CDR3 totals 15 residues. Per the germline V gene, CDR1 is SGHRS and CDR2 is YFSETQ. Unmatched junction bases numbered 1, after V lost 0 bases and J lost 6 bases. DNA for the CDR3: TGCGCCAGCAGCTTGGGGACTAGCGGGATCAATGAGCAGTTCTTC. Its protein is CASSLGTSGINEQFF.

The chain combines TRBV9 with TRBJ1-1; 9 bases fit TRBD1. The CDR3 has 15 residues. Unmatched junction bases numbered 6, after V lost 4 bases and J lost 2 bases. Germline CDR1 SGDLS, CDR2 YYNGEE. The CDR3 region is CASSPRTGGNTEAFF. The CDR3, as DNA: TGTGCCAGCAGCCCACGAACAGGGGGCAACACTGAAGCTTTCTTT.

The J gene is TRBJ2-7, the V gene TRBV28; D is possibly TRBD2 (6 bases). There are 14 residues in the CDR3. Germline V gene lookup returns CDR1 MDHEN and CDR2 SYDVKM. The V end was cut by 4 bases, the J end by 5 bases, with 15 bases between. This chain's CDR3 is CASSWGGGIDEQYF. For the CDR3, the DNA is TGTGCCAGCAGTTGGGGAGGAGGAATCGACGAGCAGTACTTC.

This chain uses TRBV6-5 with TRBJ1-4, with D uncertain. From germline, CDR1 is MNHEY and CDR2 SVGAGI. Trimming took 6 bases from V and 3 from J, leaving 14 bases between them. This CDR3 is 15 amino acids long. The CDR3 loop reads CASSSGRVANEKLFF. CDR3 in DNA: TGTGCCAGCAGCTCCGGGAGGGTAGCTAATGAAAAACTGTTTTTT.

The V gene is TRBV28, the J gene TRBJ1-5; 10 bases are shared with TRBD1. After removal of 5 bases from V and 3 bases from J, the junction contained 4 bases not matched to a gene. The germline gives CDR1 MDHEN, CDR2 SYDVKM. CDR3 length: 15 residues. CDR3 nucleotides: TGTGCCAGCAGTGGGACAGGGGCTCTCAATCAGCCCCAGCATTTT. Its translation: CASSGTGALNQPQHF.

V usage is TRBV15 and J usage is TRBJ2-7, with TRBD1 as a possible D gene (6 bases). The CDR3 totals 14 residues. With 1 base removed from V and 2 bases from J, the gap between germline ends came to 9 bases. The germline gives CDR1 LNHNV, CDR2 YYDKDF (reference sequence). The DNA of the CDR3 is TGTGCCACCAGCAGAGGACAGGATCCCTACGAGCAGTACTTC. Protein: CATSRGQDPYEQYF.

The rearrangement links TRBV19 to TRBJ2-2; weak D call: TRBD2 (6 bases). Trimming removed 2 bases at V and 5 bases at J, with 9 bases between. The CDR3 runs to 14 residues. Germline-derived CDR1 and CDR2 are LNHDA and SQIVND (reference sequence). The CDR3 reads CASSINRGTGELFF. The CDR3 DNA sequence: TGTGCCAGTAGTATAAACCGGGGGACCGGGGAGCTGTTTTTT.

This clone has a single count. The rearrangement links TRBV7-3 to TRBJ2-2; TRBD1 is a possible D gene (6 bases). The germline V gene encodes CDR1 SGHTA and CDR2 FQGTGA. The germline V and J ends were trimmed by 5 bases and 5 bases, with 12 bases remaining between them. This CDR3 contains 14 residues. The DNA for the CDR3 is TGTGCCAGCAGCCAGGCGACAGGAACCGGGGAGCTGTTTTTT. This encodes CASSQATGTGELFF.

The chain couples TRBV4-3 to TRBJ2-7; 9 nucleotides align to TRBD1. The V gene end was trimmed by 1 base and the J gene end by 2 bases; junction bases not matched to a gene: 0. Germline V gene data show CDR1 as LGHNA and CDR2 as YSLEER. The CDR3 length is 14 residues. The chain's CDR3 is CASSQGQGAYEQYF. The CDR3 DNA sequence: TGCGCCAGCAGCCAAGGACAGGGGGCCTACGAGCAGTACTTC.

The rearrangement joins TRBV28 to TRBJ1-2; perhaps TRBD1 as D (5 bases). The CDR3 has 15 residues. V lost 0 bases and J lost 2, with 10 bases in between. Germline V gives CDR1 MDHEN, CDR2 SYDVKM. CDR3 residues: CASSLWGGPNYGYTF. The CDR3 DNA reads TGTGCCAGCAGTTTATGGGGGGGTCCAAACTATGGCTACACCTTC.

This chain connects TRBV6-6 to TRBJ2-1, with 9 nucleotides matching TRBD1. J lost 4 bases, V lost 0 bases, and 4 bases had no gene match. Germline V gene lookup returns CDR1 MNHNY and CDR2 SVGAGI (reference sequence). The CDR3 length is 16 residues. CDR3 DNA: TGTGCCAGCAGTTACTCGACAGGGGGATTTTACAATGAGCAGTTCTTC. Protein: CASSYSTGGFYNEQFF.

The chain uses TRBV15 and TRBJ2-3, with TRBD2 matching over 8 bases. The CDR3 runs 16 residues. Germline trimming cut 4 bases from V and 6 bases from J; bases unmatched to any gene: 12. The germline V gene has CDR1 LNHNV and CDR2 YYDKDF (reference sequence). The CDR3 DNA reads TGTGCCACCAGCATCCTGAACTCGACTAGCGCGGATACGCAGTATTTT. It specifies CATSILNSTSADTQYF.

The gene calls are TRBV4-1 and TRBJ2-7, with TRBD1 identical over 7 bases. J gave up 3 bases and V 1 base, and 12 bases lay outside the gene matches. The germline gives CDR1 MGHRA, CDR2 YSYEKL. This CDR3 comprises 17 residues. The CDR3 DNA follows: TGCGCCAGCAGCCAAGTTCCTCCCTGGGACAGAATCTACGAGCAGTACTTC. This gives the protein CASSQVPPWDRIYEQYF.

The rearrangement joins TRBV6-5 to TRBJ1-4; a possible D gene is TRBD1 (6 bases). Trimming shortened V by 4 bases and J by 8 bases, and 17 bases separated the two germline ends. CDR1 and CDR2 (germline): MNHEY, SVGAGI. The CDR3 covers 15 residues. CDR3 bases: TGTGCCAGCAGTTTTAAGAACAGGGCTGGAGAAAAACTGTTTTTT. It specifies CASSFKNRAGEKLFF.

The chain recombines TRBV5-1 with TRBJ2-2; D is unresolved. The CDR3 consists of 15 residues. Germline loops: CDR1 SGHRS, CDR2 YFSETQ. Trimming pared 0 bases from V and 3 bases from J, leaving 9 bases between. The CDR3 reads CASSLAAGYTGELFF. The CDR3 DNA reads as TGCGCCAGCAGCTTGGCCGCAGGATACACCGGGGAGCTGTTTTTT.

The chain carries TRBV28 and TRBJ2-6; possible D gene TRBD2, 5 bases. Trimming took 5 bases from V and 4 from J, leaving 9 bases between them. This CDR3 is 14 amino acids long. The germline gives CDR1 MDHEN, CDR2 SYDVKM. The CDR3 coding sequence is TGTGCCAGCAGTGGACTGGGGGGGGCCAACGTCCTGACTTTC. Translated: CASSGLGGANVLTF.

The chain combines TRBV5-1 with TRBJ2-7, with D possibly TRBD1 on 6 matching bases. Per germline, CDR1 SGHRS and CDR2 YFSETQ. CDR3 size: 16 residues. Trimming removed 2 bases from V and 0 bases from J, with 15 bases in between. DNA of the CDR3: TGCGCCAGCAGCTTAGTGTCAGGGGCGAGCTCCTACGAGCAGTACTTC. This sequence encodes CASSLVSGASSYEQYF.

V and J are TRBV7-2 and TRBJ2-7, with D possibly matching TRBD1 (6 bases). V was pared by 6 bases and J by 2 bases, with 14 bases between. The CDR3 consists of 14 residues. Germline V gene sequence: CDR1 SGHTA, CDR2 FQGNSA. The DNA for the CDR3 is TGTGCCAGCAGGACCCAAGGGGGTCCCTACGAGCAGTACTTC. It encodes CASRTQGGPYEQYF.